The 24 T cell receptor beta chains presented below share a single source sample, sequenced in a study of CD8+ T cells in alopecia areata (dated by TCRdb to about 2018). Libraries came from the immunoSEQ multiplex PCR assay. To provide template for TCR sequencing, every sample had RNA extracted and reverse transcribed into cDNA. Drawn from immuneACCESS, this table holds only the in-frame rearrangements with V and J called that TCRdb kept. Clones are partly lost; checked studies trace under half to an unresolved V gene and leave the rest unexplained. A total of 65,000 to 95,000 clones appear in this sample, about 51% of them only once. The ten largest clones add up to 5.7% of the sample. Sample: NKG2D-high CD8+ T cells sorted from blood. The cell subset or site label, as the study defines it: sorted CD8+ NKG2D-high blood T cells. The receptors here all came from a human donor with alopecia areata.

This chain uses TRBV6-6 with TRBJ2-3; 8 positions agree with TRBD2. After removal of 10 bases from V and 5 bases from J, the junction contained 2 bases not matched to a gene. Germline V lookup: CDR1 MNHNY, CDR2 SVGAGI (reference sequence). This CDR3 contains 11 residues. The CDR3 nucleotides read TGTGCCACCGGGGGGGAAGATACGCAGTATTTT. This gives the protein CATGGEDTQYF.

The J gene is TRBJ2-7, the V gene TRBV5-1; a weak D match, TRBD2 (5 bases). The CDR3 totals 15 residues. V was shortened by 0 bases and J by 2 bases, with 12 bases between the two germline ends. Germline V gives CDR1 SGHRS, CDR2 YFSETQ. The CDR3 sequence is CASSLDTGIPYEQYF. The CDR3 DNA is TGCGCCAGCAGCTTGGATACGGGGATCCCCTACGAGCAGTACTTC.

The gene calls are TRBV4-1 and TRBJ2-3; 8 positions match TRBD1. The CDR3 loop spans 14 amino acids. Germline V lookup: CDR1 MGHRA, CDR2 YSYEKL. Trimming cost V 1 base and J 4 bases; bases outside gene matches: 1. CDR3 residues: CASSQGQGSDTQYF. DNA of the CDR3: TGCGCCAGCAGCCAAGGACAGGGGTCAGATACGCAGTATTTT.

The V gene is TRBV7-7, the J gene TRBJ2-5; no reliable D call. CDR1 and CDR2 (germline): SSHAT, FNYEAQ (reference sequence). The V and J ends lost 1 base and 5 bases respectively, with 8 bases between them. The CDR3 length is 13 residues. The CDR3: CASSLGQAETQYF. CDR3 DNA: TGTGCCAGCAGCTTAGGGCAGGCGGAGACCCAGTACTTC.

The chain links TRBV29-1 to TRBJ2-7; 9 bases align to TRBD1. The V and J ends lost 6 bases and 5 bases, in that order; junction bases with no gene match: 11. The V gene's germline CDR1 is SQVTM and CDR2 ANQGSEA. CDR3 length equals 14 residues. CDR3 region: CSVDDRDRVNEQYF. CDR3 sequence (DNA): TGCAGCGTGGATGACCGGGACAGGGTCAACGAGCAGTACTTC.

The gene calls are TRBV29-1 and TRBJ2-1, with D tentatively TRBD2 (5 bases). V was trimmed by 0 bases and J by 10 bases, leaving 16 bases between them. Germline assignment: CDR1 SQVTM and CDR2 ANQGSEA. This CDR3 region has 14 residues. The CDR3 region is CSVEDLNRGAEQFF. DNA for the CDR3: TGCAGCGTTGAAGATCTTAACCGGGGAGCCGAGCAGTTCTTC.

The chain employs TRBV29-1 and TRBJ2-7; D possibly uses TRBD1 or TRBD2 (5 bases each). Trimming removed 5 bases at V and 9 bases at J, with 17 bases between. The CDR3 runs 12 residues. Germline lookup yields CDR1 SQVTM and CDR2 ANQGSEA. The CDR3 DNA follows: TGCAGCGTTTTCATCGGGGCGGACGGGCAGTACTTC. This translates into CSVFIGADGQYF.

The chain employs TRBV27 and TRBJ2-7, with D perhaps matching TRBD2 (5 bases). V lost 0 bases to trimming and J lost 3 bases, with 6 bases between them. Per germline, CDR1 MNHEY and CDR2 SMNVEV (reference sequence). The CDR3 loop spans 13 amino acids. This CDR3 reads CASSLSSGYEQYF. CDR3 sequence (DNA): TGTGCCAGCAGTTTATCGAGCGGCTACGAGCAGTACTTC.

This clone was found a few times. This chain joins TRBV18 and TRBJ1-1; D unresolved. CDR3 length: 12 amino acids. The germline gives CDR1 KGHSH, CDR2 LQKENI. V gave up 3 bases and J gave up 8 bases, with 10 bases separating them. CDR3 DNA sequence: TGTGCCAGCTCACCGTCTACGGTAGAAGCTTTCTTT. Translated: CASSPSTVEAFF.

The chain carries TRBV7-9 and TRBJ2-2, with D uncertain. Germline CDR1 SEHNR, CDR2 FQNEAQ (reference sequence). CDR3 size: 13 residues. V was clipped by 11 bases and J by 0 bases, with 10 bases between them. CDR3 protein: CAPTYSNTGELFF. The CDR3 DNA reads TGTGCCCCAACATATTCGAACACCGGGGAGCTGTTTTTT.

This chain uses TRBV29-1 with TRBJ2-2; D gene ambiguous. The CDR3 contains 13 residues. V lost 6 bases to trimming and J lost 0 bases, with 8 bases between them. CDR1 is SQVTM and CDR2 is ANQGSEA in the germline V gene. This CDR3 reads CSVTHPNTGELFF. DNA for the CDR3: TGCAGCGTGACACACCCGAACACCGGGGAGCTGTTTTTT.

The chain uses TRBV29-1 and TRBJ2-7, with D tentatively TRBD1 (7 bases). Trimming removed 1 base from V and 3 bases from J, with 13 bases in between. The CDR3 loop spans 14 amino acids. The V gene's germline CDR1 is SQVTM and CDR2 ANQGSEA. The CDR3 here is CSVEGWQGGYEQYF. As DNA, the CDR3 is TGCAGCGTTGAAGGGTGGCAGGGGGGCTACGAGCAGTACTTC.

This chain joins TRBV2 and TRBJ2-3, with D perhaps being TRBD1 or TRBD2 (5 bases each). This CDR3 region has 14 residues. The germline CDR1 and CDR2 sequences are SNHLY and FYNNEI. V lost 8 bases and J lost 2, with 14 bases in between. This CDR3 reads CASGTIASTDTQYF. DNA for the CDR3: TGTGCCAGCGGGACCATTGCATCCACAGATACGCAGTATTTT. The full variable domain, rest sourced from reference TRBV2 and TRBJ2-3, is EPEVTQTPSHQVTQMGQEVILRCVPISNHLYFYWYRQILGQKVEFLVSFYNNEISEKSEIFDDQFSVERPDGSNFTLKIRSTKLEDSAMYFCASGTIASTDTQYFGPGTRLTVL.

The rearrangement links TRBV5-1 to TRBJ1-2; D possibly corresponds to TRBD1 (5 bases). From germline, CDR1 is SGHRS and CDR2 YFSETQ. This CDR3 spans 15 amino acids. V dropped 0 bases and J dropped 6 bases, with 15 bases sitting between them. The CDR3 nucleotides read TGCGCCAGCAGCTTGGTATTATCGGGACTAGATGGCTACACCTTC. It yields the protein CASSLVLSGLDGYTF. Full variable domain (rest looked up from reference TRBV5-1 and TRBJ1-2): KAGVTQTPRYLIKTRGQQVTLSCSPISGHRSVSWYQQTPGQGLQFLFEYFSETQRNKGNFPGRFSGRQFSNSRSEMNVSTLELGDSALYLCASSLVLSGLDGYTFGSGTRLTVV.

This clone was recorded a few times. The chain joins TRBV2 to TRBJ2-7, with 7 positions matching TRBD2. The CDR3 totals 12 residues. V gave up 6 bases and J gave up 4 bases; unmatched junction bases: 3. Germline V lookup: CDR1 SNHLY, CDR2 FYNNEI. This CDR3 reads CASRGEGYEQYF. CDR3 DNA: TGTGCCAGCAGGGGGGAGGGGTACGAGCAGTACTTC.

The chain recombines TRBV6-5 with TRBJ2-2; unclear D gene. The CDR3 is 12 residues long. V lost 6 bases to trimming and J lost 4 bases, with 6 bases between them. Germline V gene lookup returns CDR1 MNHEY and CDR2 SVGAGI. The CDR3 DNA reads TGTGCCAGCAGCCCGAGCACCGGGGAGCTGTTTTTT. Protein sequence: CASSPSTGELFF.

This clone was seen more than once but under ten times. In DNA form, the CDR3 reads TGCAGCGTTGAAAGGGGAGGGCACGAGCAGTACTTC. Its translation is CSVERGGHEQYF. The genes are TRBV29-1 and TRBJ2-7, with 7 nucleotides matching TRBD2. The CDR3 has 12 residues. Germline V CDR1 and CDR2: SQVTM, ANQGSEA. Trimming cost V 2 bases and J 5 bases; bases outside gene matches: 3.

In its sample, this clone was seen a few times. The genes are TRBV30 and TRBJ2-5; weak D call: TRBD2 (6 bases). This CDR3 has 11 residues. Germline assignment: CDR1 GTSNPN and CDR2 SVGIG (reference sequence). Between the trimmed V and J ends, which lost 5 bases and 2 bases, there was a span of 6 bases. CDR3 sequence: CAWAGQETQYF. Here the CDR3 DNA reads TGTGCCTGGGCGGGGCAAGAGACCCAGTACTTC.

The chain carries TRBV13 and TRBJ2-2, with D possibly matching TRBD1 (5 bases). Germline CDR1 PRHDT, CDR2 FYEKMQ (reference sequence). CDR3 length: 12 residues. Between the trimmed V and J ends, which lost 7 bases and 4 bases, there was a span of 7 bases. For the CDR3, the DNA is TGTGCCAGCATCGACAGCACCGGGGAGCTGTTTTTT. Translated: CASIDSTGELFF. Complete variable domain (other parts from reference TRBV13 and TRBJ2-2): AAGVIQSPRHLIKEKRETATLKCYPIPRHDTVYWYQQGPGQDPQFLISFYEKMQSDKGSIPDRFSAQQFSDYHSELNMSSLELGDSALYFCASIDSTGELFFGEGSRLTVL.

J is TRBJ2-6 and V is TRBV13, with 8 bases identical to TRBD1. The V and J ends lost 5 bases and 1 base, in that order; junction bases with no gene match: 16. From germline, CDR1 is PRHDT and CDR2 FYEKMQ (reference sequence). The CDR3 is 20 residues long. The CDR3 here is CASSPQLMAGGGSGANVLTF. In nucleotides, the CDR3 is TGTGCCAGCAGCCCCCAACTGATGGCAGGGGGCGGATCTGGGGCCAACGTCCTGACTTTC. The full variable domain, in which reference TRBV13 and TRBJ2-6 provide the parts outside the CDR3, is AAGVIQSPRHLIKEKRETATLKCYPIPRHDTVYWYQQGPGQDPQFLISFYEKMQSDKGSIPDRFSAQQFSDYHSELNMSSLELGDSALYFCASSPQLMAGGGSGANVLTFGAGSRLTVL.

This clone was recorded once. The rearrangement links TRBV29-1 to TRBJ2-3; 9 nucleotides match TRBD1. This CDR3 comprises 15 residues. J gave up 4 bases and V 3 bases, and 8 bases lay outside the gene matches. Per germline, CDR1 SQVTM and CDR2 ANQGSEA. The CDR3 here is CSVDHRDRVSDTQYF. In nucleotides, the CDR3 is TGCAGCGTTGACCACCGGGACAGGGTATCAGATACGCAGTATTTT.

The chain couples TRBV30 to TRBJ1-1; TRBD1 matches at 8 bases. Germline loops: CDR1 GTSNPN, CDR2 SVGIG (reference sequence). The length of the CDR3 is 15 residues. With 0 bases clipped from V and 5 bases from J, the junction kept 8 bases outside the gene matches. The CDR3 DNA follows: TGTGCCTGGAGTGTAGATGGGACAGGACTAACTGAAGCTTTCTTT. Its translation: CAWSVDGTGLTEAFF.

The chain recombines TRBV12-5 with TRBJ2-3, with D unclear. Germline CDR1 is LGHNT and CDR2 is FRNRAP. The CDR3 runs 14 residues. V was pared by 6 bases and J by 1 base, with 11 bases between. The CDR3 loop reads CASGPNDGTDTQYF. In DNA, the CDR3 is TGTGCTAGTGGCCCGAACGACGGCACAGATACGCAGTATTTT.

The rearrangement links TRBV25-1 to TRBJ2-7; D remains unclear. V was clipped by 0 bases and J by 2 bases, with 5 bases between them. Per germline, CDR1 MGHDK and CDR2 SYGVNS. This CDR3 is built from 13 residues. CDR3 protein: CASSEYAAYEQYF. The CDR3 coding sequence is TGTGCCAGCAGTGAATATGCGGCCTACGAGCAGTACTTC.